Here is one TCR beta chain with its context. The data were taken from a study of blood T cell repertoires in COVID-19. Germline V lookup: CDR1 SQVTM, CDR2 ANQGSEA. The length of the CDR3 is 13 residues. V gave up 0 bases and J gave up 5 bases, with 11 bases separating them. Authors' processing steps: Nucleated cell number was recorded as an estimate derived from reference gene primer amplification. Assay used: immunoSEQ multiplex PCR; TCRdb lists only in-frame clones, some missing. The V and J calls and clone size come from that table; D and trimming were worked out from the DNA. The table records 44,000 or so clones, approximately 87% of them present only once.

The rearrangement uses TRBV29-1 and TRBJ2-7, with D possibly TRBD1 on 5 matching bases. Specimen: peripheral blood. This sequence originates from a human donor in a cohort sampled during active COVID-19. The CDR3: CSVEDPGADEQYF. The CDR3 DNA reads TGCAGCGTTGAAGATCCTGGGGCCGACGAGCAGTACTTC.